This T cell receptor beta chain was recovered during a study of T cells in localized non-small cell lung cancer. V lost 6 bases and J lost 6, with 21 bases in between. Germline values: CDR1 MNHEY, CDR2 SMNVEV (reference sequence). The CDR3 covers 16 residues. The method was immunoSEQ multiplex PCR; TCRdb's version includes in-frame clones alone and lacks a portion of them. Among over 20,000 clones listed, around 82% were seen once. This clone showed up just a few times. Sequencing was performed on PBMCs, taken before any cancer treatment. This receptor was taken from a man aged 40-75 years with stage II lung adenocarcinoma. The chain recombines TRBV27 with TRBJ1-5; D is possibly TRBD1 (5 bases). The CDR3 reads CASSPRREGRGQPQHF. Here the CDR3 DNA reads TGTGCCAGCAGCCCCCGACGGGAGGGGAGAGGTCAGCCCCAGCATTTT.